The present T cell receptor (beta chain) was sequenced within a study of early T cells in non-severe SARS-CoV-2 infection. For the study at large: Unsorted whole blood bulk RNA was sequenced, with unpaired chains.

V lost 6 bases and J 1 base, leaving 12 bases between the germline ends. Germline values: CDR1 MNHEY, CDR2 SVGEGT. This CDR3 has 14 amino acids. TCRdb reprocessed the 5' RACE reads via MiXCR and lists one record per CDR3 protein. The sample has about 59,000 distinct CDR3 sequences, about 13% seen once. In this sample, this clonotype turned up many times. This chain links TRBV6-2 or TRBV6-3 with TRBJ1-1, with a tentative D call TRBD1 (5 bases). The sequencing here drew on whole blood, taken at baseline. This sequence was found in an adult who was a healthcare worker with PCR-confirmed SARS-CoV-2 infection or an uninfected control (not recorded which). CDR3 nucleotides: TGTGCCAGCAGCCACGGGACGGGGAACACTGAAGCTTTCTTT. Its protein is CASSHGTGNTEAFF.